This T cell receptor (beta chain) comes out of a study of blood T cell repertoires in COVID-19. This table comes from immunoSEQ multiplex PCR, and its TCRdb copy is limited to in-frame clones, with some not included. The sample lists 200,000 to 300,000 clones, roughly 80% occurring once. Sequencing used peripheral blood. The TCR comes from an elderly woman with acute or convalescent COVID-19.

The CDR3 bases are TGTGCCAGCAGCTTAGATCAGGGTGGCTACACCTTC. Protein: CASSLDQGGYTF. V usage is TRBV7-9 and J usage is TRBJ1-2; tentatively, D is TRBD1 (5 bases). This CDR3 has 12 amino acids. Germline V CDR1 and CDR2: SEHNR, FQNEAQ (reference sequence). V lost 1 base to trimming and J lost 7 bases, with 7 bases between them.